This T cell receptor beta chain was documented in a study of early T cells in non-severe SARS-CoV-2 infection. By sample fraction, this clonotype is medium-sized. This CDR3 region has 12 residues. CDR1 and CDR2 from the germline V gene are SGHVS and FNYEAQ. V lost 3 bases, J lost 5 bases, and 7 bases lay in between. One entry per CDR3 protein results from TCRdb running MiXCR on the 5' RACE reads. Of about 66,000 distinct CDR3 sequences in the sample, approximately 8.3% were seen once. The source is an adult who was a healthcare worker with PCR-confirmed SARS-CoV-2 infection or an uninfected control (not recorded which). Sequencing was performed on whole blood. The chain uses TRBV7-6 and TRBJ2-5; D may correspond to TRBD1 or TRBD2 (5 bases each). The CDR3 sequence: CASSFGAETQYF. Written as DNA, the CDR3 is TGTGCCAGCAGCTTCGGGGCTGAGACCCAGTACTTC.